The 17 T cell receptor beta chains presented below share a single source sample, sequenced in a study of blood T cell repertoires in COVID-19. The assay was immunoSEQ multiplex PCR, and TCRdb's table has in-frame clones only and misses some. Of fewer than 100,000 clones listed, around 79% are singletons. The sequenced sample was peripheral blood. The receptors come from a human donor in a cohort sampled during active COVID-19.

This chain joins TRBV5-5 and TRBJ2-3; a weak D match, TRBD2 (5 bases). Between the trimmed V and J ends, which lost 4 bases and 1 base, there was a span of 16 bases. The CDR3 extends over 16 amino acids. CDR1 SGHKS and CDR2 YYEKEE come from the germline V gene (reference sequence). For the CDR3, the DNA is TGTGCCAGCAGCCTACCCCCATCCGGGGGCACAGATACGCAGTATTTT. Residues: CASSLPPSGGTDTQYF. Combining the CDR3 with reference TRBV5-5 and TRBJ2-3 gives the whole variable domain DAGVTQSPTHLIKTRGQQVTLRCSPISGHKSVSWYQQVLGQGPQFIFQYYEKEERGRGNFPDRFSARQFPNYSSELNVNALLLGDSALYLCASSLPPSGGTDTQYFGPGTRLTVL.

Notes on this clone: Other DNA variants within this sample encode the same CDR3. The genes are TRBV29-1 and TRBJ1-2; D remains ambiguous. This CDR3 is built from 11 residues. Trimming took 4 bases from V and 5 from J, leaving 8 bases between them. Germline V gene data show CDR1 as SQVTM and CDR2 as ANQGSEA. The CDR3 here is CSVVSGYGYTF. DNA for the CDR3: TGCAGCGTTGTGTCCGGTTATGGCTACACCTTC. Full variable domain (outside the CDR3, taken from reference TRBV29-1 and TRBJ1-2): SAVISQKPSRDICQRGTSLTIQCQVDSQVTMMFWYRQQPGQSLTLIATANQGSEATYESGFVIDKFPISRPNLTFSTLTVSNMSPEDSSIYLCSVVSGYGYTFGSGTRLTVV.

This clone was picked up a small number of times. Other DNA sequences in this sample translate to the same CDR3. The chain has TRBV6-5 and TRBJ2-3; TRBD2 matches at 12 bases. The trim removed 6 bases at V and 0 bases at J, leaving 1 base unmatched. Germline values: CDR1 MNHEY, CDR2 SVGAGI. This CDR3 contains 15 residues. CDR3 loop: CASRGTSGSTDTQYF. The CDR3 coding sequence is TGTGCCAGCAGAGGGACTAGCGGGAGCACAGATACGCAGTATTTT.

The J gene is TRBJ2-3, the V gene TRBV5-1; possibly TRBD2 for D (5 bases). The CDR3 runs 17 residues. V was shortened by 4 bases and J by 4 bases, with 22 bases between the two germline ends. Germline V lookup: CDR1 SGHRS, CDR2 YFSETQ. The CDR3 sequence: CASSLAESSEVPDTQYF. The CDR3 DNA is TGCGCCAGCAGCCTCGCTGAGAGTAGCGAGGTCCCAGATACGCAGTATTTT.

The chain is built from TRBV2 and TRBJ2-7; D might be TRBD2 (5 bases). This CDR3 spans 13 amino acids. V was clipped by 4 bases and J by 5 bases, with 12 bases between them. Looked up from germline, CDR1 is SNHLY and CDR2 is FYNNEI. The CDR3 here is CASSVRGNDEQYF. CDR3 nucleotide sequence: TGTGCCAGCAGTGTTCGGGGTAACGACGAGCAGTACTTC.

This chain uses TRBV5-4 with TRBJ2-7; the D gene is possibly TRBD1 (6 bases). Germline CDR1 is SGHNT and CDR2 is YYREEE (reference sequence). This CDR3 spans 17 amino acids. Trimming pared 4 bases from V and 7 bases from J, leaving 27 bases between. CDR3 residues: CASSPGAAARPQGEQYF. The CDR3 DNA follows: TGTGCCAGCAGCCCCGGCGCCGCGGCCCGACCTCAGGGGGAGCAGTACTTC.

The V call is TRBV25-1, the J call TRBJ2-7; no definite D call. There are 13 residues in the CDR3. CDR1 is MGHDK and CDR2 is SYGVNS in the germline V gene. V was shortened by 4 bases and J by 3 bases, with 10 bases between the two germline ends. CDR3 bases: TGTGCCAGCAGTGTTGAGCCGCACTACGAGCAGTACTTC. It is translated as CASSVEPHYEQYF.

The chain employs TRBV7-8 and TRBJ2-2; 10 nucleotides agree with TRBD2. Germline loops: CDR1 SGHVS, CDR2 FQNEAQ. CDR3 size: 15 residues. The V segment lost 4 bases and the J segment 5 bases; nucleotides outside the gene matches: 4. The CDR3 DNA is TGTGCCAGCAGCTCCCGGACTAGCGGTACCGGGGAGCTGTTTTTT. It codes for CASSSRTSGTGELFF.

This chain uses TRBV5-1 with TRBJ2-3; 8 positions match TRBD2. The germline gives CDR1 SGHRS, CDR2 YFSETQ. V was clipped by 0 bases and J by 5 bases; unmatched bases: 5. The length of the CDR3 is 15 residues. DNA for the CDR3: TGCGCCAGCAGCTTGGAGGGCGGGAGGATAGATACGCAGTATTTT. Protein product: CASSLEGGRIDTQYF.

This clone appeared a few times. The rearrangement uses TRBV12-3 or TRBV12-4 and TRBJ1-6; D is unclear. V lost 7 bases and J lost 9, with 13 bases in between. CDR3 length: 13 residues. The CDR3 nucleotides are TGTGCCAGCACCCAAGTTGAGGGTTCACCCCTCCACTTT. Encoded protein: CASTQVEGSPLHF.

The rearrangement uses TRBV5-1 and TRBJ2-1; 7 bases fit TRBD1. Germline V gene lookup returns CDR1 SGHRS and CDR2 YFSETQ. Trimming at V came to 1 base and at J to 6 bases, leaving 7 bases not matched to a gene. The CDR3 extends over 15 amino acids. The CDR3 nucleotides are TGCGCCAGCAGCTTGACAGGGGTCCCTGCCAATGAGCAGTTCTTC. Its translation is CASSLTGVPANEQFF.

The chain has TRBV7-9 and TRBJ2-2; 15 positions match TRBD2. CDR3 size: 17 residues. Germline values: CDR1 SEHNR, CDR2 FQNEAQ (reference sequence). The trim removed 4 bases at V and 6 bases at J, leaving 6 bases unmatched. CDR3 DNA sequence: TGTGCCAGCAGCTCGCGGACTAGCGGGAGGGCCTCCGGGGAGCTGTTTTTT. Protein product: CASSSRTSGRASGELFF.

The V and J genes are TRBV10-3 and TRBJ2-3, with 10 bases identical to TRBD2. Germline-derived CDR1 and CDR2 are ENHRY and SYGVKD. The CDR3 consists of 20 residues. Unmatched junction bases numbered 15, after V lost 3 bases and J lost 0 bases. This CDR3 is CAISDRYPGVAGGSTDTQYF. In nucleotides, the CDR3 is TGTGCCATCAGTGATAGGTATCCGGGAGTAGCGGGGGGAAGCACAGATACGCAGTATTTT.

The chain couples TRBV11-1 to TRBJ1-6; 7 nucleotides align to TRBD1. V gave up 4 bases and J gave up 8 bases; unmatched junction bases: 8. Germline CDR1 reads SGHAT; CDR2 reads FQDESV (reference sequence). This CDR3 contains 15 residues. This CDR3 is CASSSRDSRDSPLHF. CDR3 in DNA: TGTGCCAGCAGCTCCCGGGACAGCAGAGATTCACCCCTCCACTTT.

J is TRBJ1-1 and V is TRBV2; D perhaps matches TRBD1 (5 bases). The CDR3 has 13 amino acids. CDR1 is SNHLY and CDR2 is FYNNEI in the germline V gene. V was shortened by 6 bases and J by 2 bases, with 10 bases between the two germline ends. CDR3 sequence: CASRTDPNTEAFF. CDR3 nucleotides: TGTGCCAGCAGGACAGACCCAAACACTGAAGCTTTCTTT.

V gene TRBV10-1 combines with J gene TRBJ2-3, with TRBD2 matching 9 bases. V shed 8 bases, J shed 6 bases, and the junction held 21 bases outside the gene matches. The CDR3 has 18 residues. CDR1 is WNHNN and CDR2 is SYGVQD in the germline V gene (reference sequence). In nucleotides, the CDR3 is TGCGCCAGCGCTTGCGGGGGGGGTACGGGAGGTTGCTCGGATACGCAGTATTTT. It codes for CASACGGGTGGCSDTQYF.

The chain is built from TRBV24-1 and TRBJ1-1; no firm D call. Germline loops: CDR1 KGHDR, CDR2 SFDVKD. The CDR3 has 14 amino acids. The ends were cut back, 2 bases at V and 2 bases at J, with 8 bases in the middle. CDR3 sequence reads: CATSDSTRNTEAFF. The CDR3 nucleotides are TGTGCCACCAGTGATTCAACAAGAAACACTGAAGCTTTCTTT.